This T cell receptor (beta chain) appears in the sequencing data of a study of blood T cell repertoires in COVID-19. Study background: The United States, Italy and Spain were the sources of the acute and convalescent COVID-19 samples. The analysed material was cDNA or gDNA that came from T cells, B-cell-depleted T cells, or PBMCs.

Only in-frame clones appear in the TCRdb table, and some are missing; sequencing was by immunoSEQ multiplex PCR. Of tens of thousands of clones in the sample, 75% to 85% were seen once. The CDR3 spans 13 residues. The rearrangement joins TRBV12-1 to TRBJ1-1; the table calls TRBD1, which could not be checked here. TRBV12-1 is given as a pseudogene. The material sequenced was peripheral blood. This sequence originates from a woman between 65 and 79 years old with acute or convalescent COVID-19. CDR3 region: CASSPDRVTEAFF. The CDR3 region has the DNA TGTGCCAGCAGCCCCGACAGGGTCACTGAAGCTTTCTTT.